The sequence of this T cell receptor (beta chain) was determined in a study of T cell responses to AZD1222 COVID-19 vaccine (dated by TCRdb to the early 2020s). With regard to the full study: A total of about 250 trial participants underwent TCR sequencing, of whom about 210 had received two doses of AZD1222 and roughly 26 had received two doses of the MenACWY control vaccine. Trial participants were enrolled by age into subgroups of 18-55, 56-69 and 70-plus years, and 148, 28 and 57 TCR-sequenced participants, respectively, were included in these subgroups. The investigation overall reported the following: In the small 56-69-year group, the increase in depth fell short of significance, most likely because of low power. Vaccine-associated CD4 TCRs spanned the whole spike protein, with dominant responses in regions 160-218 and 743-854. A significant rise in spike-specific TCR breadth and depth was observed after two AZD1222 doses relative to day 0 and relative to MenACWY recipients. Because no samples from the day 14 peak response were available, repertoires could be characterized only after the peak T cell response. Epitopes outside the regions mutated in the B.1.351 and B.1.1.7 variants were reportedly recognized by nearly half of the unique spike-specific TCRs. Participants were mostly white British and included more females than males, and it was suggested by the authors that clonal diversity may have been underestimated. Conclusions about previously exposed vaccinees were limited because only a handful of AZD1222 recipients were SARS-CoV-2 seropositive at baseline.

The CDR3 regions of human TCRbeta chains were analyzed by immunosequencing. Concerning the study's data processing: Repertoire TCRs were checked for matches against a reference library of SARS-CoV-2-specific TCRs that had been generated using the MIRA antigen-specificity platform. Breadth was defined as the fraction of unique TCRs that were SARS-CoV-2-associated. Depth was defined as the fraction of total T cells that were SARS-CoV-2-associated. Using the MIRA data, each spike-specific TCR was mapped to the spike region that the TCR reacts to and placed in a CD4 or CD8 class. Log10-transformed breadth and depth values were compared by one-way ANOVA with Sidak's multiple comparisons tests. This is the immuneACCESS table as TCRdb keeps it, with only in-frame sequences that have V and J called. A part of the clones is gone; compared with another copy, unresolved V genes explain less than half, and the rest is unexplained. The V and J calls and clone size were taken over from that table, and D and trimming were inferred from the DNA. Within this sample are about 110,000 clones, with roughly 86% of them counted one time only. 10% to 15% of the sample comes from the top ten.

Read against the paper, the sample's time point label means: baseline before first vaccination. This sample's treatment or condition label indicates: meningococcal conjugate vaccine given as trial control. Vaccinee samples came from UK trials COV001 and COV002, including a single-blind randomized controlled phase 2/3 trial of AZD1222 (ChAdOx1 nCoV-19) in healthy adults. For TCRbeta chain sequencing, PBMC samples were collected from trial participants at day 0 and at day 28 after the second dose. V ends up 1 base short and J 1 base short, with an unmatched junction base count of 2. From the cysteine up to the phenylalanine, the CDR3 has a length of 15 residues. The only DNA kept is the CDR3, 45 bases in frame from the first base. CDR1 and CDR2 are read off the germline V gene as LGHNT and FRNRAP. In the case of this clone: The antigen it binds to is not known. No base-level quality is on record; no much larger clone is a single base apart.

This chain joins TRBV12-5 to TRBJ1-1, with TRBD1 identical over 8 junction bases. This sequence originates from an adult in good health. This material consisted of peripheral blood, taken on day 0 of MenACWY control vaccination. For the CDR3, the sequence is CASGLDRGANTEAFF. The DNA is TGTGCTAGTGGTTTGGACAGGGGGGCGAACACTGAAGCTTTCTTT.